Ten or more counts support the clone carrying this T cell receptor beta chain. No antigen is known for it. The sample belongs to a study of breast tumors, draining lymph nodes, adjacent tissues. Findings and limits, study-wide: Tumors had less TCR diversity than lymph nodes, more than nontumor tissue.

V shed 1 base and J shed 5 bases, with 11 bases lying between them. Germline CDR1 is LGHDT and CDR2 is YNNKEL (reference sequence). The CDR3 is 14 amino acids. One entry per CDR3 protein results from TCRdb running MiXCR on the multiplex PCR reads. In the table there are 85,000 to 130,000 distinct CDR3 sequences, over 20% of which are singletons. Samples came from axillary lymph nodes draining the breast cancer. The V call is TRBV3-1, the J call TRBJ2-5; the D gene is possibly TRBD1 (5 bases). Sequencing used axillary lymph node tissue. The TCR was taken from a female donor with breast cancer. Some clones in this sample may be carry-over from other donors' samples. CDR3: CASSQGAGIETQYF. The DNA of the CDR3 is TGTGCCAGCAGCCAAGGGGCAGGGATCGAGACCCAGTACTTC.